This passage covers 12 T cell receptor beta chains from one sample sequenced in a study of long-term antiretroviral therapy in people with HIV (dated by TCRdb to the early 2020s). The immunoSEQ hsTCRB v3.0 assay was used at survey level resolution to sequence the TRB variable region. As stored in TCRdb, this immuneACCESS dataset retains in-frame rearrangements with V and J assigned. A fraction of the clones does not appear; measured against another copy, unresolved V genes explain less than half of the discrepancy, and the remainder lacks a known reason. This sample is represented by tens of thousands of clones; roughly 87% of them were singletons. The ten largest clones represent roughly 13% of the sample. This specimen consisted of unsorted PBMCs, obtained 1.1 years after starting antiretroviral therapy. These TCRs come from a young man with HIV.

The genes are TRBV25-1 and TRBJ2-5; D call uncertain. V lost 3 bases and J 5 bases, leaving 16 bases between the germline ends. The length of the CDR3 is 15 residues. Germline V gives CDR1 MGHDK, CDR2 SYGVNS. This chain's CDR3 is CASSDIAQRRETQYF. CDR3 DNA: TGTGCCAGCAGTGATATTGCCCAGCGTAGGGAGACCCAGTACTTC.

The chain combines TRBV7-8 with TRBJ1-1; tentatively, D is TRBD1 (5 bases). In germline, CDR1 is SGHVS, CDR2 FQNEAQ. CDR3 length: 12 amino acids. The V end lost 8 bases, the J end lost 1 base, and 8 bases lay between the germline ends. The CDR3 region has the DNA TGTGCCAGCGGGGCGGGGAACACTGAAGCTTTCTTT. This sequence encodes CASGAGNTEAFF.

This chain links TRBV7-3 with TRBJ2-7; 10 bases are shared with TRBD2. The V and J ends lost 5 bases and 2 bases, in that order; junction bases with no gene match: 3. Germline V gives CDR1 SGHTA, CDR2 FQGTGA. This CDR3 is 14 amino acids long. CDR3 loop: CASSVSGGPYEQYF. The CDR3 DNA reads as TGTGCCAGCAGCGTTAGCGGGGGGCCCTACGAGCAGTACTTC.

The genes are TRBV10-1 and TRBJ1-6; D remains ambiguous. Germline V CDR1 and CDR2: WNHNN, SYGVQD (reference sequence). CDR3 length equals 13 residues. The V end was cut by 2 bases, the J end by 4 bases, with 3 bases between. Here the CDR3 DNA reads TGCGCCAGCAGTGAGGGGTATAATTCACCCCTCCACTTT. Translating it yields CASSEGYNSPLHF.

The V call is TRBV4-3, the J call TRBJ2-7, with 9 positions matching TRBD1. V dropped 4 bases and J dropped 2; count of bases not matched to a gene: 9. This CDR3 is built from 16 residues. Germline V gene data show CDR1 as LGHNA and CDR2 as YSLEER. The CDR3, as DNA: TGCGCCAGCAGCCCGGGACAGGGCCTAAATACCTACGAGCAGTACTTC. This sequence encodes CASSPGQGLNTYEQYF.

The V gene is TRBV5-1, the J gene TRBJ1-1; TRBD1 is a possible D gene (6 bases). Trimming cost V 0 bases and J 1 base, with 10 bases left between them. Germline lookup yields CDR1 SGHRS and CDR2 YFSETQ. The CDR3 is 15 residues long. As DNA, the CDR3 is TGCGCCAGCAGCTTGGACAGGGCCTGGAACACTGAAGCTTTCTTT. Translating it yields CASSLDRAWNTEAFF.

V gene TRBV7-2 combines with J gene TRBJ2-7; TRBD1 aligns across 9 bases. This CDR3 has 15 residues. Losses at the gene ends were 5 bases for V and 6 bases for J; bases not matched to a gene: 11. CDR1 and CDR2 from the germline V gene are SGHTA and FQGNSA. DNA for the CDR3: TGTGCCAGCAGCCCTACGGGACAGGGTGTAGGCGAGCAGTACTTC. This sequence encodes CASSPTGQGVGEQYF.

V is TRBV9 and J is TRBJ2-3, with unresolved D. The length of the CDR3 is 16 residues. Trimming shortened V by 0 bases and J by 2 bases, and 13 bases separated the two germline ends. From germline, CDR1 is SGDLS and CDR2 YYNGEE. The CDR3 loop is CASSVASRLTTDTQYF. The CDR3 coding sequence is TGTGCCAGCAGCGTAGCTTCACGCCTTACCACAGATACGCAGTATTTT.

The chain combines TRBV6-4 with TRBJ2-7, with 9 bases lining up with TRBD2. Germline CDR1 and CDR2: MRHNA and SNTAGT. J gave up 1 base and V 6 bases, and 7 bases lay outside the gene matches. The CDR3 has 15 amino acids. CDR3 DNA sequence: TGTGCCAGCAGCGAGCGGGAGGTCGTATCCTACGAGCAGTACTTC. Translation gives CASSEREVVSYEQYF.

V gene TRBV27 combines with J gene TRBJ1-5; D perhaps matches TRBD1 (5 bases). This CDR3 spans 14 amino acids. CDR1 and CDR2 (germline): MNHEY, SMNVEV (reference sequence). V lost 2 bases and J lost 6, with 11 bases in between. CDR3 protein: CASSLAGKGQPQHF. CDR3 nucleotide sequence: TGTGCCAGCAGTTTAGCAGGGAAGGGTCAGCCCCAGCATTTT.

The chain couples TRBV19 to TRBJ2-3, with D perhaps TRBD2 (6 bases). This CDR3 comprises 13 residues. The V and J ends lost 8 bases and 2 bases respectively, with 11 bases between them. Germline loops: CDR1 LNHDA, CDR2 SQIVND (reference sequence). The CDR3 region has the DNA TGTGCCAGTCGGGACTTGGACACAGATACGCAGTATTTT. Encoded protein: CASRDLDTDTQYF. The full variable domain, its missing parts supplied by reference TRBV19 and TRBJ2-3, is DGGITQSPKYLFRKEGQNVTLSCEQNLNHDAMYWYRQDPGQGLRLIYYSQIVNDFQKGDIAEGYSVSREKKESFPLTVTSAQKNPTAFYLCASRDLDTDTQYFGPGTRLTVL.

The chain carries TRBV19 and TRBJ2-2; 8 bases match TRBD1. V was pared by 4 bases and J by 4 bases, with 14 bases of the junction left unmatched. This CDR3 region has 18 residues. Per germline, CDR1 LNHDA and CDR2 SQIVND (reference sequence). As DNA, the CDR3 is TGTGCCAGTAGTACCGGCCCTGGACAGGGTGTTGCCACCGGGGAGCTGTTTTTT. It encodes CASSTGPGQGVATGELFF. The full variable domain, in which reference TRBV19 and TRBJ2-2 provide the parts outside the CDR3, is DGGITQSPKYLFRKEGQNVTLSCEQNLNHDAMYWYRQDPGQGLRLIYYSQIVNDFQKGDIAEGYSVSREKKESFPLTVTSAQKNPTAFYLCASSTGPGQGVATGELFFGEGSRLTVL.